The rows below give T cell receptor beta chains drawn from one sample of a study of cytomegalovirus exposure and HLA in healthy donors. The data were produced by immunoSEQ multiplex PCR, yet TCRdb's version contains in-frame clones alone and is incomplete. The top ten hold about 7.9% of the sample, which has around 150,000 clones, around 79% seen once. Sequenced sample: PBMCs. The receptors were gathered from a male donor in good health and CMV-seropositive. CDR3s include the opening cysteine and the closing phenylalanine or tryptophan. D genes are given only for firm matches. Expanded clones get a size class; other rows say once, few or many, or leave the size out.

cdr3_nt,cdr3_aa,clone_size,j_call,d_call,v_call
TGCGCCAGCAGCAAGGGACAGGGGAACACCGGGGAGCTGTTTTTT,CASSKGQGNTGELFF,-,TRBJ2-2,TRBD1,TRBV5-1
TGTGCCAGCAGTCGGGATTTAAAGGGATACGAGCAGTACTTC,CASSRDLKGYEQYF,-,TRBJ2-7,-,TRBV6-5
TGTGCCAGCAGCTTAGTTTTAAATGAGCAGTTCTTC,CASSLVLNEQFF,-,TRBJ2-1,-,TRBV13
TGTGCCAGCAAAGATGGAGGGATGCTTGGAGAAGCTTTCTTT,CASKDGGMLGEAFF,once,TRBJ1-1,-,TRBV28
TGTGCCAGTAGTACTCCGGGGAACGAGCAGTACTTC,CASSTPGNEQYF,-,TRBJ2-7,-,TRBV19
TGTGCCAGCAGCTCGCCGGGACAGGGGGTGATGAACACTGAAGCTTTCTTT,CASSSPGQGVMNTEAFF,-,TRBJ1-1,TRBD1,TRBV5-6
TGCGCCAGCAGCCAAGGGACTAGCGGGGTTCACCGGGAGCTGTTTTTT,CASSQGTSGVHRELFF,few,TRBJ2-2,TRBD2,TRBV4-1
TGTGCCTGTAGAGACAGGTCGGTCGGAGGCTACACCTTC,CACRDRSVGGYTF,-,TRBJ1-2,-,TRBV30
TGTGCCAGCAGTTACGCGGGGGGGCCAACAGATACGCAGTATTTT,CASSYAGGPTDTQYF,-,TRBJ2-3,TRBD2,TRBV6-6
TGTGCCAGCAGCGCCCGACAGGGAAACGAGCAGTTCTTC,CASSARQGNEQFF,-,TRBJ2-1,TRBD1,TRBV7-9
TGTGCCAGCAGCGGGGACAGGAACCTCCTCTTCTATGGCTACACCTTC,CASSGDRNLLFYGYTF,-,TRBJ1-2,TRBD1,TRBV9
TGTGCCAGCAGCTCCCCGGGAGGGTACACTGAAGCTTTCTTT,CASSSPGGYTEAFF,-,TRBJ1-1,-,TRBV6-1
TGTGCCAGCAGTGACATTGGGACTAGCGGGACAGATACGCAGTATTTT,CASSDIGTSGTDTQYF,-,TRBJ2-3,TRBD2,TRBV6-4
TGTGCCAGCACCGCCGGACAGAAAGCTTTCTTT,CASTAGQKAFF,few,TRBJ1-1,-,TRBV6-1
TGCAGCGTTGAAAGTTCGACAGCAGTGTTTTTT,CSVESSTAVFF,-,TRBJ1-4,-,TRBV29-1
TGTGCCAGTTGGGCCGATTTAGCCAAAAACATTCAGTACTTC,CASWADLAKNIQYF,once,TRBJ2-4,-,TRBV6-1
TGTGCCAGCAGCTTAGCGCAGGGGAATCAGCCCCAGCATTTT,CASSLAQGNQPQHF,-,TRBJ1-5,-,TRBV7-6
TGTGCCAGCAGCTACTGGACAGGGGGCACTTTATTGGGGGCCAACGTCCTGACTTTC,CASSYWTGGTLLGANVLTF,-,TRBJ2-6,TRBD1,TRBV7-9
TGTGCCAGTAGTATTCTGTCAGGGCAGGAGAACTATGGCTACACCTTC,CASSILSGQENYGYTF,-,TRBJ1-2,-,TRBV19
TGTGGCTCCGCTTCCGGGACAGGGGTGGATGGCTACACCTTC,CGSASGTGVDGYTF,-,TRBJ1-2,TRBD1,TRBV19
TGTGCCAGCAGCTGGGATCTAGCGGGGAAAACAGATACGCAGTATTTT,CASSWDLAGKTDTQYF,few,TRBJ2-3,TRBD2,TRBV5-6
TGCAGTGCTAGACAACAGGAAAAACTGTTTTTT,CSARQQEKLFF,-,TRBJ1-4,-,TRBV20-1
TGTGCCAGCAGCGTAGCGACAGGGGCGTCCTACGAGCAGTACTTC,CASSVATGASYEQYF,-,TRBJ2-7,TRBD1,TRBV9
TGTGCCAGCAGTGAAGACAGAGGGAGCAATCAGCCCCAGCATTTT,CASSEDRGSNQPQHF,-,TRBJ1-5,-,TRBV2
TGTGCCACCACCATGGACAGGGGAGGGACCCACGCTGAAGCTTTCTTT,CATTMDRGGTHAEAFF,-,TRBJ1-1,TRBD1,TRBV15
TGTGCCAGCAGTGACGACAGGGGGGGTGAGCAGTTCTTC,CASSDDRGGEQFF,-,TRBJ2-1,TRBD1,TRBV25-1
TGCGCCAGCAGCTTGGCCTACAGGGGGCGGAGAGACACTGAAGCTTTCTTT,CASSLAYRGRRDTEAFF,-,TRBJ1-1,TRBD1,TRBV5-1
TGTGCCAGCAGCCCTTCCCCCGGGACAAGGAACACCGGGGAGCTGTTTTTT,CASSPSPGTRNTGELFF,-,TRBJ2-2,-,TRBV7-3
TGTGCCAGCAGCTTGGATTTGCTAGCGGGCACAGATACGCAGTATTTT,CASSLDLLAGTDTQYF,-,TRBJ2-3,TRBD2,TRBV5-6
TGTGCCAGCAGCTTCGGAGGGGTTGGGGAGACCCAGTACTTC,CASSFGGVGETQYF,-,TRBJ2-5,-,TRBV11-3
TGCAGTACCGGGAGAGGGGAGACCCAGTACTTC,CSTGRGETQYF,once,TRBJ2-5,-,TRBV20-1
TGTGCCAGCAGTTACTCGGGGGGGGTCTATGGCTACACCTTC,CASSYSGGVYGYTF,-,TRBJ1-2,-,TRBV6-5
TGCAGCGCGGAGGGGGGGACCACTGAAGCTTTCTTT,CSAEGGTTEAFF,once,TRBJ1-1,-,TRBV29-1
TGTGCCAGCAGCGTAGCGGACAGGGGCCCCTATGGCTACACCTTC,CASSVADRGPYGYTF,-,TRBJ1-2,TRBD1,TRBV9
TGTGCCAGTAGTATGGATTGGACAGGGAGGAATACAGACCCCTACAATGAGCAGTTCTTC,CASSMDWTGRNTDPYNEQFF,-,TRBJ2-1,TRBD1,TRBV19
TGTGCCAGCAGTGGGGGGGGGCAAGAGACCCAGTACTTC,CASSGGGQETQYF,-,TRBJ2-5,TRBD2,TRBV13
TGTGCCAGCAGCTCCGCCCTCGACCGGGCTGGGGCCAACGTCCTGACTTTC,CASSSALDRAGANVLTF,few,TRBJ2-6,-,TRBV5-4
TGTGCCAGCAGCGGGGGTCAGAGGTATTCACCCCTCCACTTT,CASSGGQRYSPLHF,few,TRBJ1-6,-,TRBV6-5
TGTGCCAGCACCGCGACAGGGCCCGGGGAGCTGTTTTTT,CASTATGPGELFF,once,TRBJ2-2,TRBD1,TRBV11-1
TGTGCTAGTGGTTTGGGGACTGCTGGCTACACCTTC,CASGLGTAGYTF,few,TRBJ1-2,-,TRBV12-5
TGCGCCAGCAGCTCAGCGGGGGACGAAAACAATGAGCAGTTCTTC,CASSSAGDENNEQFF,-,TRBJ2-1,TRBD2,TRBV5-1
TGTGCCAGCAGCGTAGCGGCGGGGGGGCCAGATACGCAGTATTTT,CASSVAAGGPDTQYF,-,TRBJ2-3,TRBD2,TRBV9
TGCGCCAGCAGCTTGGGTACCCCGGGAGAGACCCAGTACTTC,CASSLGTPGETQYF,-,TRBJ2-5,-,TRBV5-1
TGTGCCAGCAGTCTCGGGACAGGGGGCTACGAGCAGTACTTC,CASSLGTGGYEQYF,once,TRBJ2-7,TRBD1,TRBV25-1
TGTGCCAGTAGTATAGGGGGGAGGCCCTCCCGCGAGCAGTACTTC,CASSIGGRPSREQYF,-,TRBJ2-7,-,TRBV19
TGTGCCAGCATCTGGGCCGACTCCTATAATTCACCCCTCCACTTT,CASIWADSYNSPLHF,-,TRBJ1-6,-,TRBV2
TGCGCCAGCAGCTTGAATAGCGGGACAGAGACCCAGTACTTC,CASSLNSGTETQYF,-,TRBJ2-5,TRBD2,TRBV5-1
TGTGCCAGCAGCCTCGGACAGGGGAGATCCGAAGCTTTCTTT,CASSLGQGRSEAFF,-,TRBJ1-1,TRBD1,TRBV6-5
TGTGCCAGCCGATCTATTCGAGGTGTCCCAGATACGCAGTATTTT,CASRSIRGVPDTQYF,-,TRBJ2-3,-,TRBV11-2
TGTGCCAGCAGCTTGGGACGGCCAGGGGTGGAGTTGGCCGGTGAAGCTTTCTTT,CASSLGRPGVELAGEAFF,-,TRBJ1-1,-,TRBV5-4
TGTGCCTGGAGCGGAACAGGGGGCGTACAGACCCAGTACTTC,CAWSGTGGVQTQYF,-,TRBJ2-5,TRBD1,TRBV30
TGTGCCAGCAGCCAAGATCTGGGAGCGGGGGGACAAGAGACCCAGTACTTC,CASSQDLGAGGQETQYF,-,TRBJ2-5,TRBD2,TRBV4-2
TGTGCCAGTAGTATGACAGGGTGGGCAGATACGCAGTATTTT,CASSMTGWADTQYF,-,TRBJ2-3,TRBD1,TRBV19
TGTGCCAGCAGTGATAGGACAGGGGTCACCGGGGAGCTGTTTTTT,CASSDRTGVTGELFF,-,TRBJ2-2,TRBD1,TRBV2
TGTGCCAGCTCCCCGACACTGAGCTCCTACGAGCAGTACTTC,CASSPTLSSYEQYF,-,TRBJ2-7,-,TRBV18
TGCGCCAGCAGCCAAGATCAGAATGAGCAGTTCTTC,CASSQDQNEQFF,once,TRBJ2-1,-,TRBV4-1
TGTGCCAGCAGCGTAGGGTACGGAGATGCAACTAATGAAAAACTGTTTTTT,CASSVGYGDATNEKLFF,-,TRBJ1-4,-,TRBV9
TGTGCCAGCAGCGGAAATCCCTCTCAGGACAATGAGCAGTTCTTC,CASSGNPSQDNEQFF,few,TRBJ2-1,-,TRBV2
TGCGCCAGCAATTGGGGCAGCCTCTATAATTCACCCCTCCACTTT,CASNWGSLYNSPLHF,-,TRBJ1-6,-,TRBV5-1
TGCGCCAGCAGCTTGGGTGGGGGGAAGGAAGCTTTCTTT,CASSLGGGKEAFF,-,TRBJ1-1,-,TRBV5-1